The entry that follows covers one TCR beta chain sequence. This clonotype has at least ten counts. Its antigen target is currently unknown. Qualities for individual bases were not recorded, and no much larger clone is one base off. This specimen comes from a study of glioma-infiltrating T cells (dated by TCRdb to 2016 to 2018). About the investigation overall: TCR alpha- and beta-chain repertoires were sequenced from glioma tissue, non-neoplastic brain tissue and matched peripheral blood mononuclear cells. To measure divergence between tissue and blood T-cell populations, each tissue-infiltrating repertoire was compared with the peripheral blood repertoire of the same patient. The paired cohort was made up of three low-grade glioma patients, several primary glioblastoma patients and three non-glioma patients who contributed non-neoplastic brain tissue. Summary of the overall study and its limitations: Small numbers underpinned the group comparisons: 7 to 9 glioblastoma patients, three low-grade glioma patients and three non-neoplastic patients. Only a very small number of CDR3 sequences turned up in both tissue and blood, a result put down to high CDR3 diversity combined with limited sampling. In non-neoplastic patients, VJ-independent divergence between tissue and blood fell below expectation, whereas in all gliomas, and especially in low-grade gliomas, the divergence rose above expectation.

The CDR3 spans 14 residues, from the cysteine through the phenylalanine. Here the CDR3 DNA is all that survives: 42 bases in frame from base 1. The trim is 7 bases for V and 3 bases for J, with a gap of 16 bases between the germline ends. The germline V gene sets CDR1 to MNHNS and CDR2 to SASEGT. TCR alpha and beta CDR3 regions were amplified with the iRepertoire nested amplicon-rescue multiplex PCR (arm-PCR) platform from RNA. The input for one-step reverse transcription and amplification was 100-400 ng of tissue mRNA or PBMC total RNA. After bead purification, a secondary multiplex PCR added Illumina adapters, and libraries were gel-purified between 200 and 400 bp. Internal 6-nucleotide barcodes were carried by the libraries and were used for demultiplexing. Sequencing of the libraries was done on an Illumina MiSeq using 2x220 or 2x250 nucleotide paired-end reads. The source study handled its data this way. FLASH 1.2.11 was used to merge paired reads, and BWA-MEM then aligned the reads to the GRCh37 human genome before TRA and TRB reads were extracted. V and J assignment used an IMGT-derived reference of cassette sequences and CDR3 motifs that included pseudogenes. Reads were translated in three frames, and productive CDR3s were defined as those with a C...FGXG motif and no stop codons. Unique combinations of V-J cassette pair and CDR3 amino acid sequence were defined as clonotypes. Hamming distance filtering was applied to reads, with thresholds set by the sequence error rate of each sample in mapped regions. TCRdb itself trimmed the public reads at Q25 with fastp, ran MiXCR and retained productive beta chains. Each entry merges the rows of one CDR3 protein and shows their most common DNA and genes. Here the V and J calls rest on TCRdb's processing, not on the authors' analysis. The sample records more than 95,000 distinct CDR3 sequences, around 29% of which are singletons. 35% to 55% of the sample is taken by the ten largest.

The chain employs TRBV6-1 and TRBJ2-7, with a tentative D gene TRBD2 over 5 matching bases. The sequencing input was glioma tissue, nonneoplastic brain tissue, or PBMCs (not recorded which). The TCR comes from a human donor with low-grade glioma or glioblastoma, undergoing nonglioma brain surgery, or in good health (not recorded which). The sequence in DNA is TGTGCCAGCATCCGAACGGGAAGACTCTACGAGCAGTACTTC. Its translation is CASIRTGRLYEQYF.